The source of this T cell receptor (beta chain) is a study of cytomegalovirus exposure and HLA in healthy donors (TCRdb year 2017). In the study overall: In an earlier analysis of around 540 of the donors, roughly 300 Gb of sequence data and some 120 million unique TCR beta sequences from roughly 200 million T cells were reported. An early release covering roughly 580 HLA-typed donors comprised about 300 gigabases of sequencing data and some 79 million unique TCR sequences. Roughly five DR-DQ haplotypes were treated as single units for association and clustering because of strong linkage in the cohort. To predict cytomegalovirus infection status, the study brought together high-throughput TCR immunosequencing, statistical association of individual TCRs with disease status, and machine learning. Of the approximately 370 genotyped donors, 65% to 90% were placed in the genetic ancestry cluster associated with self-reported Caucasian donors. HLA typing covered class I and class II loci at four-digit resolution. The study aimed to test whether cataloging public T cell receptors could reveal signatures of past pathogen exposure. On average, around 200,000 unique TCR beta nucleotide sequences were sequenced per donor among a few hundred genotyped donors of the cohort, with roughly 18% of those sequences being non-productive. In an earlier analysis of over 550 of the donors, high-throughput TCR beta sequencing was used to judge whether each TCR beta V gene segment behaved as functional or pseudogenic. A later analysis re-examined previously published TCR beta repertoires from about 670 donors and added high-resolution HLA genotyping to investigate patterns of TCR occurrence. All discovery cohort repertoires had been generated using a single sequencing platform. The T cell repertoires of around 730 subjects were profiled by immunosequencing and related to cytomegalovirus serostatus. Along with the roughly 610-subject first cohort, a separate validation cohort of over a hundred different subjects was used. The number of donors typed differed by locus, with about 629-640 for A, B, C, DRB1 and DQB1, over 500 for DQA1, 600 to 610 for DPA1, and under 490 for DPB1. Rather than drawing on any new phenotypic data, the later analysis identified candidate immune exposures from TCR beta sequences and the way those sequences occurred across donors. Donor age, sex, ethnicity and CMV serostatus were collected together with the repertoire data. In a later genetic analysis, genome-wide SNP genotypes for about three fifths of the 666 donors were used, and that subset was treated as a discovery cohort. What the work shows at the level of the full study, not this receptor alone: A few of the identified cytomegalovirus-associated TCR beta chains were confirmed in vitro to be specific for cytomegalovirus antigens. Correlated functional status among segregating V segments might reflect linkage disequilibrium, but an unknown experimental factor could not be ruled out. A later analysis found that TCR association rates varied across HLA loci, with DRB1 alleles showing the most associated TCRs and HLA-C alleles the fewest. The authors suggested that the approach could potentially be extended to other disease states and immunological phenotypes. The sequencing pipeline was judged likely to have produced a cluster of highly shared sequence variants as a technical artifact. In a later genetic analysis, fewer N-insertions in productive TCRs were reported among donors in an Asian-associated ancestry cluster than the approximately 630-donor mean. Assigning TCR associations to individual alleles was difficult when HLA alleles, especially DR and DQ, strongly co-occurred. A further reported finding was that TCR beta sequences accurately predicted the HLA-A and HLA-B alleles for most subjects in the first cohort. HLA typing was unavailable for some donors at each locus, so association tests used only the typed subset. In a later analysis, HLA-associated TCR beta chains showed more clonal expansion and lower generation probabilities than non-associated chains that were equally common. In the study, 150 to 200 TCR beta chains were listed as associated with cytomegalovirus. In both the original and validation cohorts, the classifier was reported to diagnose cytomegalovirus status with high specificity and sensitivity. Some IMGT-functional V segments, including TRBV6-2 and TRBV6-3, could not be distinguished by the 87-base-pair reads and were therefore excluded. The cohort was sequenced for TCR beta chains only, and without alpha or paired-chain data the features that could be detected were limited. While some public TCRs were present in many individuals, most TCR sequences turned up only very rarely across donors. For the cohort, immune exposure information was limited to CMV serostatus. Roughly uniform sequencing depth across donors was assumed in presence/absence analyses, although this assumption may not hold. At a false discovery rate of 0.05, a later analysis linked 16,951 TCR beta sequences to specific HLA alleles. Because counts were too low, about 18 rarely observed V segments, including chromosome 9 orphons, were left out of the earlier analysis of a few hundred of the donors. An association between a missense DCLRE1C variant and V-gene and J-gene trimming of TCR beta chains was found in a later genetic analysis and replicated in an independent cohort. In a later analysis, most CMV-associated TCR beta chains were found to appear HLA-restricted, with HLA associations seemingly driven largely by CMV exposure. Broadly in line with IMGT annotations, most TCR beta V segments showed up in productive rearrangements about 90% or about 30% of the time in an earlier analysis of several hundred of the donors. In a later analysis, several top co-occurrence clusters were reported to appear linked to parvovirus B19, influenza, CMV and Epstein-Barr virus.

The method was the immunoSEQ multiplex PCR assay. For the multiplex PCR, a mixture combining 60 forward primers for TCR Vbeta segments and 13 reverse primers for TCR Jbeta segments was used. Amplification of the CDR3 region of rearranged TCR beta genes was performed with a multiplex PCR assay on genomic DNA. On the Illumina HiSeq System, the amplified TCR beta libraries were sequenced as 87-base-pair reads. The paper's data handling went like this. A later analysis tallied around 80 million unique TCR beta chains across the 660 or so repertoires, and approximately 12 million of those chains were shared by two or more donors. Raw reads were error-corrected and collapsed into unique sequences by a nearest-neighbor algorithm in which closely related sequences were merged to remove PCR and sequencing errors. CDR3 sequences were aligned to IMGT reference sequences to assign V, D and J gene segments. For a sequence to be retained, a match of at least six nucleotides to both a V gene segment and a J gene segment was required. A rearrangement counted as productive if the CDR3 had no stop codons and remained in frame with V and J, and every other rearrangement counted as non-productive. CDR3 was defined according to IMGT convention as the region running from the second conserved V-encoded cysteine to the conserved J-encoded phenylalanine. The earlier analysis of 500 to 750 of the donors excluded any sequence lacking an unambiguous match to a single V gene segment. In an earlier analysis of approximately 590 of the donors, a V segment was called functional when productive rearrangements were above 56.7%, and segregating when the standard deviation between donors exceeded 5%. A statistical classification framework was built to diagnose cytomegalovirus status from the catalog of TCR beta chain sequences. A later analysis assigned V and J genes by comparing TCR nucleotide sequences with IMGT/GENE-DB human TR gene sequences. Using the TCRdist pipeline, a later analysis assigned CDR3 sequences along with most-parsimonious VDJ recombination scenarios. A later analysis defined each TCR beta chain by its CDR3 amino acid sequence plus V-gene family, and excluded reads lacking a unique V-gene family. As a way to deal with suspected cross-contamination and a sequencing artifact, a later analysis dropped hundreds of nucleotide sequences that were highly shared and had low generation probability. A later analysis calculated a clonal expansion index for each public chain from normalized within-repertoire ranks of inferred template counts. In a later analysis, generation probabilities were computed with a VDJ recombination model fitted to out-of-frame rearrangements, and the resulting probabilities were checked against IGoR. Hypergeometric tests were used in a later analysis to score TCR-TCR, TCR-HLA and TCR-CMV co-occurrence, with a repertoire-size bias correction applied to the TCR pairs. False discovery rates were estimated in a later analysis by permuting HLA or CMV assignments 20 times. A later analysis grouped co-occurring TCRs with DBSCAN, adding TCRdist sequence similarity when clustering within HLA-allele-positive subsets. Co-occurrence clustering excluded repertoires with fewer than 30,000 or more than 120,000 public chains, plus five with anomalous nucleotide sharing. The source is immuneACCESS, and TCRdb retained only in-frame sequences with V and J called. Part of the clones is not carried over; for the studies checked, unresolved V genes explain less than half of this, and the remainder is unexplained. The DNA gave D and trimming, while V, J and clone size come from that table. This sample's clone table shows 38,000 or so clones. The ten most abundant clones make up approximately 10% of the sample.

V is pared back by 0 bases and J by 1 base, with 14 bases lying between the germline termini. According to the germline V gene, CDR1 reads SGDLS and CDR2 reads YYNGEE. CDR3 length: 16 amino acids, cysteine to phenylalanine. This entry keeps only the CDR3 DNA: 48 bases, framed from base 1. In total, around 600 healthy bone marrow donors made up the cohort. Cohort members were all nominally healthy when sampled, although unrecorded immune exposures were likely present. The donor tested CMV seropositive, placing the donor among the 289 seropositive members of the cohort. A peripheral blood sample was provided by each donor, and peripheral blood mononuclear cells were used for TCR beta sequencing. Genomic DNA extraction from the blood cell samples was performed with the Qiagen DNeasy Blood Extraction Kit. For this clone: What antigen it recognizes has not been identified.

This clonotype was sampled from a man aged 35 to 55 in good health and CMV-seropositive. The chain was built from TRBV9 and TRBJ2-7, with TRBD2 as a weak D call on 6 bases. Sequencing was performed on PBMCs. The CDR3 sequence is CASSVGIQRASYEQYF. The bases read TGTGCCAGCAGCGTAGGAATCCAGCGGGCTTCCTACGAGCAGTACTTC.